The rows below give T cell receptor beta chains drawn from one sample of a study of T cells after yellow fever vaccination. MiXCR, run by TCRdb on the 5' RACE reads, gives a single entry per CDR3 protein. The repertoire consists of tens of thousands of distinct CDR3 sequences, with around 4.3% occurring once and the leading ten covering less than 55%. The input for sequencing was CD8+ T cells sorted from PBMCs, taken 5 days after the yellow fever booster vaccination. Source of these receptors: a man younger than 45 who received the YFV17D yellow fever vaccine. CDR3s include the opening cysteine and the closing phenylalanine or tryptophan. Each record gives: clone size, V gene, J gene, D gene, CDR3 protein, CDR3 DNA. A D gene is named only where the DNA matches it firmly. The size field is filled for only some rows; it gives once, few, many or a size class.

many	TRBV6-2/TRBV6-3	TRBJ2-5	TRBD2	CATDSRELKTQYF	TGTGCCACCGACTCGCGGGAGTTAAAGACCCAGTACTTC
many	TRBV5-1	TRBJ2-1	TRBD2	CASSLALSGRGYEQFF	TGCGCCAGCAGCTTGGCCCTTAGCGGGAGAGGCTATGAGCAGTTCTTC
many	TRBV4-3	TRBJ2-2	-	CASSQGQGTGELFF	TGCGCCAGCAGCCAAGGCCAGGGGACCGGGGAGCTGTTTTTT
many	TRBV6-2/TRBV6-3	TRBJ2-7	-	CASSLTGRTYEQYF	TGTGCCAGCAGTCTGACAGGTCGGACCTACGAGCAGTACTTC
many	TRBV30	TRBJ2-7	TRBD2	CAWSVSGALENEQYF	TGTGCCTGGAGTGTTAGCGGGGCCTTGGAGAACGAGCAGTACTTC
-	TRBV29-1	TRBJ2-1	-	CSVEGNDEQFF	TGCAGCGTTGAGGGGAACGATGAGCAGTTCTTC
many	TRBV6-1	TRBJ2-2	-	CASSVSGWTGELFF	TGTGCCAGCAGTGTCTCAGGGTGGACCGGGGAGCTGTTTTTT
many	TRBV20-1	TRBJ2-7	-	CSAIPSSSYEQYF	TGCAGTGCAATACCCTCCAGCTCCTACGAGCAGTACTTC
many	TRBV6-5	TRBJ2-1	-	CASSPMWGRNEQFF	TGTGCCAGCAGTCCCATGTGGGGCCGGAATGAGCAGTTCTTC
many	TRBV5-1	TRBJ2-7	TRBD2	CASSLSGSVYEQYF	TGCGCCAGCAGCTTGAGCGGGAGTGTCTACGAGCAGTACTTC
many	TRBV11-1	TRBJ2-2	TRBD2	CASSPFPRERTGELFF	TGTGCCAGCAGCCCCTTTCCGCGGGAGCGGACCGGGGAGCTGTTTTTT
many	TRBV7-7	TRBJ2-2	-	CASSLSPQPNTGELFF	TGTGCCAGCAGCTTAAGCCCACAGCCTAACACCGGGGAGCTGTTTTTT
many	TRBV28	TRBJ2-3	TRBD1	CASSLQLGQGARDTQYF	TGTGCCAGCAGTTTGCAACTCGGACAGGGGGCCAGAGATACGCAGTATTTT
many	TRBV6-5	TRBJ2-7	-	CASSYSPSSYEQYF	TGTGCCAGCAGTTACTCCCCTAGCTCCTACGAGCAGTACTTC